This T cell receptor beta chain was identified in a study of shared clonotypes between healthy human individuals (dated by TCRdb to about 2020). At the level of the whole study: A few men and two women, aged 18 to 49 years, made up the cohort. For each donor, CD4 naive and CD4 memory were each given three plates, CD8 naive was given two plates, and CD8 memory was given one plate. Blood TCR repertoires of roughly five healthy adults were deeply sequenced to estimate repertoire size and the extent of clonotype sharing between individuals. Libraries were prepared and TCR repertoires were sequenced by different laboratories using diverse techniques, in order to increase sequencing depth and limit assay-specific biases. Between about 0.8 and 9.5 billion PBMCs per donor were obtained by leukapheresis. Overall results and qualifications from the work: Naive subsets generally had larger estimated clonotype richness than memory subsets. Because the study included only a small number of donors, the genetic and exposure-history diversity represented was limited. Even with the large sequencing depth, rarefaction of the sorted-subset datasets indicated that sequencing was incomplete. Sharing across a few donors was observed for approximately 5% of naive CD4, about 3.2% of naive CD8, about 2.3% of memory CD4, and around 0.44% of memory CD8 clonotypes. Based on pairwise subsampling, the degree of clonotype sharing among donors was expected to be affected by sequencing depth. Sampling was limited to blood, and TCR repertoires in tissue likely differ from TCR repertoires in blood. Compared with non-shared clonotypes, the clonotypes found in all four sorted-subset donors had higher generation probabilities.

CD8 naive samples were CD45RO-negative cells positively selected for CCR7, giving a CD45RA+CCR7+ population that excluded TemRA cells. The donors were healthy, HIV-negative adults with no recently reported acute infections or vaccinations. Only Caucasian adults living in Nashville, Tennessee, USA were represented among the donors. Blood was obtained by leukapheresis, after which PBMCs were separated by Ficoll-Histopaque density gradient centrifugation and cryopreserved in liquid nitrogen vapor phase. Purity and quantity of every magnetically sorted T cell population were checked by analytical flow cytometry. Genomic DNA was isolated from every sorted fraction and measured by UV absorbance on a Nanodrop 2000c. TCR CDR3 regions were amplified from genomic DNA by multiplex PCR using the deep immunoSEQ assay. For each cell subset, the extracted genomic DNA was distributed evenly across all wells of several immunoSEQ 96-well plates, and each plate served as one replicate. For sorted subsets, each replicate PCR was loaded with around 200 ng genomic DNA, equivalent to 25,000 to 35,000 T cell genomes. Purified libraries were measured with a Qubit 3.0 fluorometer, size-checked on a Bioanalyzer 2100, and measured again with the KAPA Library Quantification kit. Each immunoSEQ 96-well plate was sequenced on its own single-read 150-cycle Illumina NextSeq 550 flow cell. The original methods were these. Because the immunoSEQ output held only junctional sequences and lacked quality scores, the filtering could not match the filtering applied to full-length reads. To assign V/J genes and CDR3, sequences were annotated against IMGT germline references using PyIR, a Python wrapper for IgBLAST v1.9. Reads with weak V/J assignments (E-value above 1e-6), missing CDR3, stop codons, out-of-frame junctions, or ambiguous translated residues were removed. A V3J clonotype was defined by an identical inferred V gene, J gene, and CDR3 amino acid sequence. The percentage overlap between two repertoires was calculated by dividing the number of shared unique clonotypes by the size of the smaller repertoire. Repertoire richness was assessed with RTK rarefaction, the Chao1 estimator, and Recon v2.1 estimates of unobserved clonotypes. For all TCRbeta clonotypes obtained by the gDNA method from several donors, generation probabilities were computed with OLGA. TCRdb mirrors the immuneACCESS table, restricted to in-frame sequences. Some clones are absent from its copies; in checked studies, under half trace to an unresolved V gene, and the reason for the others is unknown. For V, J and clone size, that table is used; D and trimming come from the DNA. This sample lists some 2.1 million clones; over 85% were detected once. The ten largest account for 1.5% to 2% of the sample.

Trimming removed 4 bases from V and 2 bases from J, leaving 15 bases between the germline ends. Spanning cysteine to phenylalanine, the CDR3 consists of 15 amino acids. Only the CDR3 DNA stays, 45 bases, in frame from base 1. Sequences SGHRS (CDR1) and YFSETQ (CDR2) are obtained from the germline V gene. On this clone itself: This clone's antigen is unknown. No base qualities exist here, and no much larger clone lies one base off it.

Sequencing was performed on naive CD8+ T cells from PBMCs. Per the publication, the cell subset or site label means: CD45RA+CCR7+. The chain employs TRBV5-1 and TRBJ2-5; a weak D assignment points to TRBD2 (6 bases agree). The receptor was derived from a man aged 18 to 30 in good health. Some clones in this sample may be carry-over from other donors' samples. The CDR3 sequence is CASSLDGGVQETQYF. The DNA is as follows: TGCGCCAGCAGCCTGGACGGGGGAGTACAAGAGACCCAGTACTTC.